These 23 T cell receptor beta chains were all obtained from the same sample, sequenced in a study of PD-1 blockade in mismatch repair-deficient tumors. TCRdb's table, derived via immunoSEQ multiplex PCR, lists solely in-frame clones and lacks some. The repertoire has some 50,000 clones, around 77% of them found once; the top ten carry roughly 3.4%. The material sequenced was PBMCs, taken before pembrolizumab treatment. The receptors come from an adult with mismatch repair-deficient cancer.

The chain employs TRBV30 and TRBJ1-3; D gene unclear. The CDR3 extends over 15 amino acids. V dropped 1 base and J dropped 2 bases, with 12 bases sitting between them. CDR1 GTSNPN and CDR2 SVGIG come from the germline V gene (reference sequence). The CDR3 DNA reads as TGTGCCTGGAGTGGCCGGGCTCGCGCTGGAAACACCATATATTTT. It yields the protein CAWSGRARAGNTIYF.

This rearrangement joins TRBV7-8 to TRBJ1-2; maybe TRBD1 (5 bases). The CDR3 runs to 14 residues. V was trimmed by 1 base and J by 9 bases, leaving 15 bases between them. CDR1 is SGHVS and CDR2 is FQNEAQ in the germline V gene. The CDR3 DNA sequence: TGTGCCAGCAGCTTAGTGCAGGAGGGGATTCGCTACACCTTC. Its translation: CASSLVQEGIRYTF.

The chain combines TRBV5-5 with TRBJ1-5; D not resolved. Germline V gene data show CDR1 as SGHKS and CDR2 as YYEKEE (reference sequence). V was pared by 0 bases and J by 4 bases, with 5 bases between. There are 13 residues in the CDR3. CDR3 bases: TGTGCCAGCAGCTTGGTCGGGAATCAGCCCCAGCATTTT. It yields the protein CASSLVGNQPQHF.

The chain's CDR3 is CASSWNRDSTQYF. CDR3 DNA sequence: TGTGCCAGCAGTTGGAACCGGGACAGCACGCAGTATTTT. V and J are TRBV7-8 and TRBJ2-3; the match to TRBD1 covers 7 bases. The CDR3 is 13 residues long. The ends lost 6 bases at V and 9 bases at J; junction bases unmatched: 9. Germline V gives CDR1 SGHVS, CDR2 FQNEAQ.

V gene TRBV2 combines with J gene TRBJ1-2; D remains ambiguous. Germline CDR1 and CDR2: SNHLY and FYNNEI. Trimming took off 4 bases at V and 0 bases at J, with 9 bases between the two ends. The CDR3 runs 14 residues. Written as DNA, the CDR3 is TGTGCCAGCAGTGGCGGGCCGGCTAACTATGGCTACACCTTC. Protein product: CASSGGPANYGYTF.

V is TRBV10-3 and J is TRBJ1-1; D remains ambiguous. The CDR3 sequence is 11 residues long. V gave up 2 bases and J gave up 8 bases, with 6 bases separating them. Looked up from germline, CDR1 is ENHRY and CDR2 is SYGVKD. CDR3 sequence (DNA): TGTGCCATCAGTGAGGCGGGGGAAGCTTTCTTT. Amino acids: CAISEAGEAFF.

The V gene is TRBV29-1, the J gene TRBJ1-5; D call uncertain. Germline loops: CDR1 SQVTM, CDR2 ANQGSEA. The ends were cut back, 6 bases at V and 1 base at J, with 7 bases in the middle. The CDR3 totals 12 residues. The CDR3 loop is CSVADSNQPQHF. The CDR3 DNA follows: TGCAGCGTCGCCGACAGCAATCAGCCCCAGCATTTT.

J is TRBJ1-1 and V is TRBV2, with D unclear. The CDR3 sequence is 14 residues long. Germline CDR1 reads SNHLY; CDR2 reads FYNNEI. Trimming shortened V by 2 bases and J by 0 bases, and 7 bases separated the two germline ends. This chain's CDR3 is CASSEITVNTEAFF. The CDR3, as DNA: TGTGCCAGCAGTGAAATCACGGTGAACACTGAAGCTTTCTTT.

The chain is built from TRBV29-1 and TRBJ2-3, with D possibly being TRBD2 (6 bases). Trimming cost V 8 bases and J 0 bases, with 18 bases left between them. The germline V gene has CDR1 SQVTM and CDR2 ANQGSEA. The CDR3 loop spans 15 amino acids. CDR3 coding DNA: TGCAGCACTGTTGAGTCGGCGGGGAGCACAGATACGCAGTATTTT. Its translation is CSTVESAGSTDTQYF.

This clone has a single count. This rearrangement joins TRBV4-1 to TRBJ2-1; possibly TRBD2 for D (5 bases). Trimming cost V 0 bases and J 6 bases, with 12 bases left between them. Germline assignment: CDR1 MGHRA and CDR2 YSYEKL. CDR3 length equals 15 residues. As DNA, the CDR3 is TGCGCCAGCAGCCAAGAGCTCGGGATAAGCAATGAGCAGTTCTTC. The encoded protein is CASSQELGISNEQFF.

This clone was picked up one time. The DNA for the CDR3 is TGTGCCAGCACAAGGCTCGGGAGTATAAATGAGCAGTTCTTC. It specifies CASTRLGSINEQFF. This chain links TRBV2 with TRBJ2-1; tentative D call: TRBD2 (6 bases). There are 14 residues in the CDR3. The ends were cut back, 7 bases at V and 7 bases at J, with 17 bases in the middle. Germline loops: CDR1 SNHLY, CDR2 FYNNEI.

V and J are TRBV6-5 and TRBJ1-1; D remains ambiguous. The CDR3 loop spans 13 amino acids. Germline V gene sequence: CDR1 MNHEY, CDR2 SVGAGI. Trimming shortened V by 3 bases and J by 1 base, and 6 bases separated the two germline ends. CDR3 DNA: TGTGCCAGCAGTTATTGGGAGAACACTGAAGCTTTCTTT. Protein product: CASSYWENTEAFF.

This chain uses TRBV19 with TRBJ2-3; D remains unclear. CDR1 and CDR2 (germline): LNHDA, SQIVND (reference sequence). This CDR3 is built from 13 residues. Trimming took 3 bases from V and 3 from J, leaving 7 bases between them. CDR3: CASSMVGTDTQYF. CDR3 DNA: TGTGCCAGTAGTATGGTCGGGACAGATACGCAGTATTTT.

The gene calls are TRBV9 and TRBJ2-2, with TRBD2 matching 7 bases. Germline-derived CDR1 and CDR2 are SGDLS and YYNGEE. V shed 4 bases, J shed 8 bases, and the junction held 17 bases outside the gene matches. There are 17 residues in the CDR3. CDR3 DNA: TGTGCCAGCAGCCCCGGAGGGCTAGCGGTGCTTCGGGGGGAGCTGTTTTTT. Translating it yields CASSPGGLAVLRGELFF.

The chain joins TRBV27 to TRBJ1-3; D ambiguous. Trimming removed 4 bases at V and 8 bases at J, with 12 bases between. This CDR3 spans 13 amino acids. The V gene's germline CDR1 is MNHEY and CDR2 SMNVEV (reference sequence). The CDR3 DNA reads TGTGCCAGCAGTTCGGCGCCTGGGGACACCATATATTTT. It codes for CASSSAPGDTIYF.

The gene calls are TRBV4-1 and TRBJ2-1; D could derive from TRBD1 or TRBD2 (7 bases each). The germline V gene encodes CDR1 MGHRA and CDR2 YSYEKL. The CDR3 has 18 residues. The germline V and J ends were trimmed by 1 base and 6 bases, with 22 bases remaining between them. Written as DNA, the CDR3 is TGCGCCAGCAGCCAAGGTGGGGGGAGGGGGCGCACGGGCAATGAGCAGTTCTTC. This encodes CASSQGGGRGRTGNEQFF.

This chain links TRBV4-1 with TRBJ2-5, with D possibly TRBD2 on 6 matching bases. CDR3 length: 18 amino acids. CDR1 MGHRA and CDR2 YSYEKL come from the germline V gene. With 1 base removed from V and 1 base from J, the gap between germline ends came to 19 bases. The CDR3 nucleotides are TGCGCCAGCAGCCAAGCCGGCGGCCGACTAGGAAGCCAAGAGACCCAGTACTTC. Translation: CASSQAGGRLGSQETQYF.

The genes are TRBV28 and TRBJ2-7, with D possibly TRBD1 on 5 matching bases. The CDR3 runs to 14 residues. CDR1 is MDHEN and CDR2 is SYDVKM in the germline V gene. Between the trimmed V and J ends, which lost 5 bases and 2 bases, there was a span of 13 bases. The CDR3 is CASSLRPGPYEQYF. In DNA form, the CDR3 reads TGTGCCAGCAGTCTCCGTCCAGGGCCCTACGAGCAGTACTTC.

The chain is built from TRBV11-2 and TRBJ2-3, with D possibly matching TRBD2 (6 bases). The CDR3 sequence is 15 residues long. The V gene lost 6 bases and the J gene lost 2 bases, with 15 bases spanning the gap. CDR1 is SGHAT, CDR2 FQNNGV, per germline. CDR3 in DNA: TGTGCCAGCAGTCGGGACTCTAGGCCCACAGATACGCAGTATTTT. Protein: CASSRDSRPTDTQYF.

V usage is TRBV21-1 and J usage is TRBJ1-4; the D call in the table, TRBD1, was not verified against the DNA. TRBV21-1 is a listed pseudogene. The CDR3 runs to 18 residues. DNA of the CDR3: TGTGCCAGCAGCAAAGAGGGGGACAGACTCGCACCGAATGAAAAACTGTTTTTT. Residues: CASSKEGDRLAPNEKLFF.

The V call is TRBV29-1, the J call TRBJ1-2; tentatively, D is TRBD1 (6 bases). Germline V lookup: CDR1 SQVTM, CDR2 ANQGSEA. The ends were cut back, 6 bases at V and 4 bases at J, with 24 bases in the middle. The CDR3 spans 16 residues. This CDR3 is CSVRSLPGTPSYGYTF. In nucleotides, the CDR3 is TGCAGCGTCCGCTCCCTGCCGGGGACACCTTCCTATGGCTACACCTTC.

The table lists this clone with a count of one. This chain uses TRBV19 with TRBJ2-7, with unresolved D. This CDR3 comprises 11 residues. CDR1 is LNHDA, CDR2 SQIVND, per germline (reference sequence). Trimming cost V 6 bases and J 6 bases, with 9 bases left between them. CDR3 sequence reads: CASRLNGEQYF. The DNA of the CDR3 is TGTGCCAGTAGGTTAAATGGCGAGCAGTACTTC.

J is TRBJ1-1 and V is TRBV7-9; TRBD1 matches 8 bases. The CDR3 runs to 15 residues. From germline, CDR1 is SEHNR and CDR2 FQNEAQ (reference sequence). Trimming cost V 5 bases and J 3 bases; bases outside gene matches: 8. The CDR3 sequence: CASSRRQGRDTEAFF. The CDR3 DNA reads TGTGCCAGCAGCAGACGACAGGGGAGGGACACTGAAGCTTTCTTT.